The 32 T cell receptor beta chains below all came from one sample that was sequenced in a study of PD-L1 blockade in urothelial cancer. TCRdb keeps only in-frame clones here, not all; method: immunoSEQ multiplex PCR. The data contain more than 35,000 clones, approximately 82% of them singletons. Source: PBMCs, taken around atezolizumab (anti-PD-L1) treatment. These receptors came from a man aged 70-80 years with urothelial cancer.

This clone was counted many times. J is TRBJ2-2 and V is TRBV5-1, with 12 bases aligning to TRBD2. CDR3 length: 15 residues. The germline V gene has CDR1 SGHRS and CDR2 YFSETQ. Trimming cost V 0 bases and J 6 bases; bases outside gene matches: 0. CDR3 region: CASSLGLAGAGELFF. In DNA, the CDR3 is TGCGCCAGCAGCTTGGGACTAGCGGGGGCCGGGGAGCTGTTTTTT.

This clone appeared once. V and J are TRBV4-3 and TRBJ1-2; D is ambiguous. This CDR3 is built from 15 residues. The V end was cut by 5 bases, the J end by 3 bases, with 16 bases between. Germline-derived CDR1 and CDR2 are LGHNA and YSLEER. CDR3: CASSLREGYDYGYTF. CDR3 coding DNA: TGCGCCAGCAGCTTGCGAGAGGGCTACGACTATGGCTACACCTTC.

The genes are TRBV6-1 and TRBJ1-3; TRBD1 matches 8 bases. The CDR3 extends over 17 amino acids. In germline, CDR1 is MNHNS, CDR2 SASEGT. Trimming removed 1 base from V and 0 bases from J; junction bases left unmatched: 5. The DNA for the CDR3 is TGTGCCAGCAGTGAAGTGGACAGGGCGTACTCTGGAAACACCATATATTTT. Translated: CASSEVDRAYSGNTIYF.

J is TRBJ1-5 and V is TRBV29-1, with D maybe TRBD1 (6 bases). The germline gives CDR1 SQVTM, CDR2 ANQGSEA. CDR3 size: 13 residues. The ends were cut back, 6 bases at V and 4 bases at J, with 13 bases in the middle. The CDR3 DNA sequence: TGCAGCGTACAGGGCGATGTGAATCAGCCCCAGCATTTT. Translated: CSVQGDVNQPQHF.

The gene calls are TRBV5-1 and TRBJ2-1, with D possibly being TRBD2 (6 bases). Trimming shortened V by 0 bases and J by 6 bases, and 13 bases separated the two germline ends. The germline CDR1 and CDR2 sequences are SGHRS and YFSETQ. CDR3 length: 15 amino acids. CDR3 nucleotides: TGCGCCAGCAGCTTGGGCGGGGAGAGGTTCAATGAGCAGTTCTTC. It is translated as CASSLGGERFNEQFF.

Turning to this clone: This CDR3 is also generated by other DNA sequences in the sample. The V gene is TRBV27, the J gene TRBJ2-2; D not certain. V lost 5 bases, J lost 0 bases, and 4 bases lay in between. The V gene's germline CDR1 is MNHEY and CDR2 SMNVEV (reference sequence). This CDR3 contains 13 residues. CDR3 nucleotide sequence: TGTGCCAGCAGTCCTACGAACACCGGGGAGCTGTTTTTT. Encoded protein: CASSPTNTGELFF.

The chain couples TRBV7-9 to TRBJ2-2; TRBD1 matches 10 bases. The CDR3 covers 15 residues. Germline-derived CDR1 and CDR2 are SEHNR and FQNEAQ (reference sequence). V trimming: 1 base; J trimming: 10 bases; junction bases outside the gene matches: 6. The CDR3 region is CASSLETGGPSELFF. The CDR3 bases are TGTGCCAGCAGCTTAGAGACAGGGGGCCCCTCGGAGCTGTTTTTT.

The gene calls are TRBV19 and TRBJ1-2; possible D gene TRBD1, 6 bases. Trimming shortened V by 6 bases and J by 8 bases, and 16 bases separated the two germline ends. The CDR3 runs 13 residues. In germline, CDR1 is LNHDA, CDR2 SQIVND (reference sequence). The CDR3 sequence: CASSRDKNGGYTF. CDR3 nucleotides: TGTGCCAGTAGCCGGGACAAGAACGGGGGCTACACCTTC.

With respect to this clone: The same CDR3 arises from other DNA sequences in this sample as well. The gene calls are TRBV5-5 and TRBJ2-3; the D gene is possibly TRBD2 (5 bases). V dropped 2 bases and J dropped 2 bases, with 6 bases sitting between them. Germline V lookup: CDR1 SGHKS, CDR2 YYEKEE (reference sequence). The CDR3 totals 13 residues. CDR3 DNA: TGTGCCAGCAGCTTTCGGGACACAGATACGCAGTATTTT. It codes for CASSFRDTDTQYF. The full variable domain, with the rest looked up from reference TRBV5-5 and TRBJ2-3, is DAGVTQSPTHLIKTRGQQVTLRCSPISGHKSVSWYQQVLGQGPQFIFQYYEKEERGRGNFPDRFSARQFPNYSSELNVNALLLGDSALYLCASSFRDTDTQYFGPGTRLTVL.

The DNA for the CDR3 is TGTGCCAGCAGCCAAGATCGAGTCTCTGGAAACACCATATATTTT. Its translation: CASSQDRVSGNTIYF. The rearrangement joins TRBV4-2 to TRBJ1-3; D call uncertain. The CDR3 contains 15 residues. Germline V gene data show CDR1 as LGHNA and CDR2 as YNFKEQ. Trimming left V 0 bases short and J 0 bases short, with 6 bases between.

V is TRBV5-4 and J is TRBJ2-2; 9 bases line up with TRBD1. The CDR3 is 17 amino acids. Germline V gives CDR1 SGHNT, CDR2 YYREEE (reference sequence). The ends lost 4 bases at V and 6 bases at J; junction bases unmatched: 13. The chain's CDR3 is CASSGKQGAKQAGELFF. The CDR3 nucleotides are TGTGCCAGCAGCGGAAAACAGGGGGCTAAACAAGCCGGGGAGCTGTTTTTT.

V and J are TRBV7-2 and TRBJ2-1; a weak D match, TRBD1 (8 bases). The V end was cut by 1 base, the J end by 10 bases, with 14 bases between. The germline V gene has CDR1 SGHTA and CDR2 FQGNSA. The CDR3 has 14 amino acids. The chain's CDR3 is CASSLGTGRAEQFF. In nucleotides, the CDR3 is TGTGCCAGCAGCTTAGGGACAGGGAGGGCCGAGCAGTTCTTC.

This clone was seen a few times. The chain recombines TRBV19 with TRBJ2-7, with D perhaps matching TRBD2 (5 bases). Trimming removed 5 bases at V and 3 bases at J, with 11 bases between. CDR1 is LNHDA and CDR2 is SQIVND in the germline V gene (reference sequence). There are 13 residues in the CDR3. The CDR3 here is CASSPTTSYEQYF. CDR3 coding DNA: TGTGCCAGTAGTCCAACAACTAGCTACGAGCAGTACTTC.

There are a few counts of this clone. This chain connects TRBV30 to TRBJ2-5; TRBD1 is a possible D gene (5 bases). Looked up from germline, CDR1 is GTSNPN and CDR2 is SVGIG (reference sequence). CDR3 size: 13 residues. The V end was cut by 2 bases, the J end by 4 bases, with 11 bases between. DNA of the CDR3: TGTGCCTGGAGTTTAAACAGGAGAGAGACCCAGTACTTC. Protein: CAWSLNRRETQYF.

This rearrangement joins TRBV29-1 to TRBJ2-1; D is uncertain. Germline CDR1 is SQVTM and CDR2 is ANQGSEA. Trimming stripped 6 bases from V and 9 bases from J, with 15 bases between. The CDR3 runs 12 residues. This CDR3 is CSVTGRYSEQFF. CDR3 in DNA: TGCAGCGTCACTGGGCGCTACTCTGAGCAGTTCTTC.

This clone was counted a single time. The chain links TRBV11-1 to TRBJ2-4; TRBD2 is a possible D gene (6 bases). Germline CDR1 reads SGHAT; CDR2 reads FQDESV (reference sequence). The CDR3 sequence is 14 residues long. Trimming shortened V by 3 bases and J by 1 base, and 7 bases separated the two germline ends. CDR3 in DNA: TGTGCCAGCAGCTTGGGGAGGGCCAAAAACATTCAGTACTTC. Translated, it gives CASSLGRAKNIQYF.

V usage is TRBV15 and J usage is TRBJ2-3; 7 nucleotides match TRBD2. This CDR3 has 13 amino acids. Germline V lookup: CDR1 LNHNV, CDR2 YYDKDF (reference sequence). J was trimmed by 4 bases and V by 3 bases; bases with no gene match: 1. The CDR3 nucleotides read TGTGCCACCAGCAGGGCGGGGGCAGATACGCAGTATTTT. It translates to CATSRAGADTQYF.

This clone was counted once. The genes are TRBV7-2 and TRBJ2-2; D uncertain. Germline V gene sequence: CDR1 SGHTA, CDR2 FQGNSA. The CDR3 totals 14 residues. Trimming pared 0 bases from V and 6 bases from J, leaving 8 bases between. DNA for the CDR3: TGTGCCAGCAGCTTAGCCCCGCGTGCCGGGGAGCTGTTTTTT. Its protein is CASSLAPRAGELFF.

The chain is built from TRBV7-8 and TRBJ2-7; possible D gene TRBD1, 5 bases. Trimming took off 1 base at V and 6 bases at J, with 16 bases between the two ends. The germline V gene encodes CDR1 SGHVS and CDR2 FQNEAQ. This CDR3 comprises 15 residues. Here the CDR3 reads CASSLGAGQGGEQYF. CDR3 in DNA: TGTGCCAGCAGCTTAGGGGCAGGGCAGGGTGGCGAGCAGTACTTC.

The chain employs TRBV5-8 and TRBJ1-1; the D gene is possibly TRBD1 (5 bases). The CDR3 length is 13 residues. CDR1 is SGHTS, CDR2 YDEGEE, per germline. Trimming took 7 bases from V and 4 from J, leaving 14 bases between them. CDR3 protein: CASLRGGGTEAFF. Here the CDR3 DNA reads TGTGCCAGCTTGCGGGGGGGAGGCACTGAAGCTTTCTTT.

V and J are TRBV6-1 and TRBJ1-1; 7 bases align to TRBD1. The CDR3 totals 14 residues. The germline CDR1 and CDR2 sequences are MNHNS and SASEGT. J gave up 5 bases and V 3 bases, and 6 bases lay outside the gene matches. CDR3: CASSEPGQTTEAFF. The CDR3 region has the DNA TGTGCCAGCAGTGAGCCGGGACAGACTACTGAAGCTTTCTTT.

Of note for this clone: One end of the junction does not line up with germline, which may come from a read error. V gene TRBV6-5 combines with J gene TRBJ1-5, with TRBD1 identical over 10 bases. This CDR3 has 12 residues. Germline CDR1 reads MNHEY; CDR2 reads SVGAGI. DNA for the CDR3: TGTGCCAGCATCAACCGACAGGGGGCGAAGTATTTT. Translated, it gives CASINRQGAKYF.

V and J are TRBV27 and TRBJ1-5, with D tentatively TRBD1 (6 bases). Germline V gene lookup returns CDR1 MNHEY and CDR2 SMNVEV (reference sequence). CDR3 length: 14 amino acids. Trimming took 4 bases from V and 0 from J, leaving 7 bases between them. The CDR3 reads CASSSRGSNQPQHF. The DNA for the CDR3 is TGTGCCAGCAGTTCCAGGGGTAGCAATCAGCCCCAGCATTTT.

The chain is built from TRBV14 and TRBJ2-1, with a weak D call TRBD2 (6 bases). The ends were cut back, 0 bases at V and 5 bases at J, with 8 bases in the middle. Per the germline V gene, CDR1 is SGHDN and CDR2 is FVKESK. This CDR3 is built from 14 residues. CDR3 in amino acids: CASSQDWGDNEQFF. The DNA for the CDR3 is TGTGCCAGCAGCCAAGATTGGGGGGACAATGAGCAGTTCTTC.

The J gene is TRBJ2-7, the V gene TRBV4-2; D perhaps matches TRBD2 (5 bases). The CDR3 sequence is 16 residues long. V was clipped by 0 bases and J by 2 bases, with 14 bases between them. Germline loops: CDR1 LGHNA, CDR2 YNFKEQ. CDR3 nucleotide sequence: TGTGCCAGCAGCCAAGAAGTCAGCGGAAAAACCTACGAGCAGTACTTC. This encodes CASSQEVSGKTYEQYF.

CDR3 sequence reads: CASSRLDRDRDGYTF. CDR3 nucleotides: TGTGCCAGCAGCCGACTGGACCGGGACAGGGACGGCTACACCTTC. This chain joins TRBV27 and TRBJ1-2; 9 nucleotides agree with TRBD1. This CDR3 contains 15 residues. The germline V gene has CDR1 MNHEY and CDR2 SMNVEV (reference sequence). V dropped 6 bases and J dropped 8; count of bases not matched to a gene: 13.

The chain joins TRBV4-1 to TRBJ1-6; no clear D gene. In germline, CDR1 is MGHRA, CDR2 YSYEKL. V dropped 0 bases and J dropped 12 bases, with 18 bases sitting between them. CDR3 size: 16 residues. The CDR3: CASSQDSIDGRLPLHF. CDR3 DNA: TGCGCCAGCAGCCAAGATTCGATAGATGGTCGTTTACCCCTCCACTTT.

The genes are TRBV10-3 and TRBJ1-1; TRBD1 is a possible D gene (6 bases). CDR1 and CDR2 (germline): ENHRY, SYGVKD. V was trimmed by 5 bases and J by 2 bases, leaving 12 bases between them. This CDR3 contains 14 residues. CDR3 DNA: TGTGCCATCAGTCCGGGACAACAAAACACTGAAGCTTTCTTT. Its protein is CAISPGQQNTEAFF.

The V and J genes are TRBV5-1 and TRBJ2-1; a weak D match, TRBD2 (5 bases). This CDR3 is built from 13 residues. The germline V gene encodes CDR1 SGHRS and CDR2 YFSETQ. V lost 2 bases and J lost 7, with 10 bases in between. Here the CDR3 reads CASSFRTENEQFF. The CDR3 DNA is TGCGCCAGCAGCTTTCGGACTGAGAATGAGCAGTTCTTC. The complete variable domain, with remaining parts taken from reference TRBV5-1 and TRBJ2-1, reads KAGVTQTPRYLIKTRGQQVTLSCSPISGHRSVSWYQQTPGQGLQFLFEYFSETQRNKGNFPGRFSGRQFSNSRSEMNVSTLELGDSALYLCASSFRTENEQFFGPGTRLTVL.

The rearrangement uses TRBV7-6 and TRBJ2-2; TRBD1 matches at 8 bases. Trimming removed 4 bases from V and 5 bases from J; junction bases left unmatched: 3. CDR3 length: 14 amino acids. CDR1 and CDR2 (germline): SGHVS, FNYEAQ. The CDR3 spells CASSSRDRTGELFF. The CDR3 coding sequence is TGTGCCAGCAGCTCCCGGGACAGGACCGGGGAGCTGTTTTTT.

The V gene is TRBV5-1, the J gene TRBJ2-5; maybe TRBD1 (5 bases). The CDR3 loop spans 13 amino acids. V was shortened by 7 bases and J by 1 base, with 11 bases between the two germline ends. The V gene's germline CDR1 is SGHRS and CDR2 YFSETQ. CDR3: CASSQDVQETQYF. The CDR3, as DNA: TGCGCCAGCTCACAGGACGTCCAAGAGACCCAGTACTTC.

The chain joins TRBV6-4 to TRBJ2-5; possibly TRBD1 for D (6 bases). The CDR3 is 15 residues long. V lost 4 bases and J lost 7, with 19 bases in between. CDR1 is MRHNA, CDR2 SNTAGT, per germline. The CDR3 nucleotides are TGTGCCAGCAGTGTCGGGGACACCCGGTGTGGGACCCAGTACTTC. As protein: CASSVGDTRCGTQYF.